Below, 24 T cell receptor beta chains from the same sample are listed, as sequenced in a study of vaccination effects on CD4 cells after COVID-19. No antigen has been assigned to these receptors. TCRdb's table, derived via immunoSEQ multiplex PCR, lists solely in-frame clones and lacks some. Among around 54,000 clones listed, 80% were seen once. Viral peptide pools were used in the ViraFEST assay to expand antigen-specific CD4+ T cells, and sequencing came afterward. Cultured cells yielded isolated CD4+ T cells after approximately nine days. Sequenced material: CD4+ T cells from PBMCs cultured with HCoV-229E spike peptides, taken before COVID-19 vaccination. The origin of the receptors is a human donor who received a COVID-19 vaccine.

J is TRBJ2-4 and V is TRBV5-6, with D perhaps given as TRBD1 or TRBD2 (7 bases each). The ends were cut back, 4 bases at V and 9 bases at J, with 11 bases in the middle. The CDR3 runs to 12 residues. The germline gives CDR1 SGHDT, CDR2 YYEEEE. CDR3 protein: CASSVRGGIQYF. Written as DNA, the CDR3 is TGTGCCAGCAGCGTCAGGGGGGGCATTCAGTACTTC.

V gene TRBV9 combines with J gene TRBJ1-3, with a possible D match to TRBD1 (5 bases). Between the trimmed V and J ends, which lost 2 bases and 5 bases, there was a span of 14 bases. CDR1 SGDLS and CDR2 YYNGEE come from the germline V gene. This CDR3 is 15 amino acids long. CDR3 DNA: TGTGCCAGCAGCGTGGGGGTTCTACCCCGAAACACCATATATTTT. The encoded protein is CASSVGVLPRNTIYF.

Details on this clone: The sample carries other DNA sequences with the same CDR3. The chain links TRBV18 to TRBJ2-3; D remains unclear. The germline V and J ends were trimmed by 2 bases and 0 bases, with 0 bases remaining between them. Germline-derived CDR1 and CDR2 are KGHSH and LQKENI. The CDR3 runs 12 residues. CDR3 amino acids: CASSPSTDTQYF. DNA of the CDR3: TGTGCCAGCTCACCAAGCACAGATACGCAGTATTTT.

The rearrangement links TRBV6-5 to TRBJ1-5, with D maybe TRBD1 (6 bases). Trimming cost V 6 bases and J 6 bases, with 15 bases left between them. The CDR3 has 14 amino acids. The germline V gene has CDR1 MNHEY and CDR2 SVGAGI. The CDR3 bases are TGTGCCAGCAGGACCACAGGGCTGGGTCAGCCCCAGCATTTT. This encodes CASRTTGLGQPQHF.

J is TRBJ1-4 and V is TRBV2; D not resolved. V was cut by 4 bases and J by 5 bases, with 11 bases left in between. Germline CDR1 SNHLY, CDR2 FYNNEI. The CDR3 covers 14 residues. The CDR3 is CASSVAWSNEKLFF. CDR3 coding DNA: TGTGCCAGCAGTGTCGCGTGGAGCAATGAAAAACTGTTTTTT.

The chain carries TRBV11-2 and TRBJ2-5; D unclear. The V and J ends lost 0 bases and 7 bases respectively, with 12 bases between them. The CDR3 totals 14 residues. Germline V gene data show CDR1 as SGHAT and CDR2 as FQNNGV. For the CDR3, the DNA is TGTGCCAGCAGCTTAGATCGGAACCGAGGGACCCAGTACTTC. Protein sequence: CASSLDRNRGTQYF.

The V and J genes are TRBV3-1 (or the pseudogene TRBV3-2) and TRBJ1-3; D is unclear. Germline V gives CDR1 LGHDT, CDR2 YNNKEL (reference sequence). The ends were cut back, 0 bases at V and 4 bases at J, with 10 bases in the middle. CDR3 length: 15 amino acids. Here the CDR3 DNA reads TGTGCCAGCAGCCAAGAAAGTCCGGGAGGAAACACCATATATTTT. Translation: CASSQESPGGNTIYF.

This chain uses TRBV24-1 with TRBJ2-5; D gene unclear. The germline CDR1 and CDR2 sequences are KGHDR and SFDVKD. This CDR3 spans 15 amino acids. Deletions cut 1 base from V and 5 bases from J, with 13 bases between. The CDR3 nucleotides are TGTGCCACCAGTGATTTAACACTCTCTGGGGAGACCCAGTACTTC. Protein product: CATSDLTLSGETQYF.

The genes are TRBV6-6 and TRBJ1-1; D gene uncertain. The ends were cut back, 3 bases at V and 3 bases at J, with 8 bases in the middle. CDR3 length: 13 residues. The germline V gene has CDR1 MNHNY and CDR2 SVGAGI (reference sequence). CDR3 sequence reads: CASSYHLDTEAFF. The CDR3 DNA follows: TGTGCCAGCAGTTATCACTTGGACACTGAAGCTTTCTTT.

V usage is TRBV19 and J usage is TRBJ2-4; 10 bases match TRBD2. V lost 3 bases and J lost 2; bases outside the gene matches: 10. The CDR3 has 18 residues. Germline V gene sequence: CDR1 LNHDA, CDR2 SQIVND (reference sequence). CDR3 nucleotide sequence: TGTGCCAGTAGTATTCGTCTTAGCGGGGGGCTAACCAAAAACATTCAGTACTTC. Translating gives CASSIRLSGGLTKNIQYF. Variable domain in full (rest from reference TRBV19 and TRBJ2-4): DGGITQSPKYLFRKEGQNVTLSCEQNLNHDAMYWYRQDPGQGLRLIYYSQIVNDFQKGDIAEGYSVSREKKESFPLTVTSAQKNPTAFYLCASSIRLSGGLTKNIQYFGAGTRLSVL.

This clone was seen more than once but under ten times. The CDR3 DNA sequence: TGTGCCAGCAGCTTACAGGGAGACTCACCCCTCCACTTT. Translation gives CASSLQGDSPLHF. The V gene is TRBV11-1, the J gene TRBJ1-6; D is perhaps TRBD1 (5 bases). V lost 2 bases and J 10 bases, leaving 9 bases between the germline ends. The CDR3 contains 13 residues. Germline CDR1 is SGHAT and CDR2 is FQDESV (reference sequence). The full variable domain, in which reference TRBV11-1 and TRBJ1-6 provide the parts outside the CDR3, is EAEVAQSPRYKITEKSQAVAFWCDPISGHATLYWYRQILGQGPELLVQFQDESVVDDSQLPKDRFSAERLKGVDSTLKIQPAELGDSAMYLCASSLQGDSPLHFGNGTRLTVT.

Regarding this clone: The same CDR3 also results from other DNA sequences found in this sample. The chain employs TRBV5-1 and TRBJ1-1; D is undetermined. V was clipped by 2 bases and J by 2 bases, with 1 base between them. This CDR3 comprises 11 residues. The germline V gene has CDR1 SGHRS and CDR2 YFSETQ. For the CDR3, the DNA is TGCGCCAGCAGCTTAAACACTGAAGCTTTCTTT. Amino acids: CASSLNTEAFF.

This sequence joins TRBV7-8 and TRBJ2-7; 7 nucleotides line up with TRBD1. V was clipped by 2 bases and J by 2 bases; unmatched bases: 6. The CDR3 spans 15 residues. From germline, CDR1 is SGHVS and CDR2 FQNEAQ. The CDR3 loop is CASSLRQGAPYEQYV. DNA for the CDR3: TGTGCCAGCAGCTTAAGACAGGGTGCACCCTACGAGCAGTACGTC.

This rearrangement joins TRBV25-1 to TRBJ2-5, with 7 bases fitting TRBD2. V lost 1 base, J lost 1 base, and 12 bases stayed unmatched. Germline CDR1 reads MGHDK; CDR2 reads SYGVNS. This CDR3 is built from 18 residues. CDR3 DNA sequence: TGTGCCAGCAGTGAATTTCCTAGCGGCGTACCCATCCAAGAGACCCAGTACTTC. It specifies CASSEFPSGVPIQETQYF.

CDR3 in amino acids: CASSQGGPSDEQFF. CDR3 DNA: TGTGCCAGCAGCCAGGGTGGACCCTCGGATGAGCAGTTCTTC. The gene calls are TRBV3-1 (or the pseudogene TRBV3-2) and TRBJ2-1; no firm D call. Trimming cost V 3 bases and J 8 bases, with 14 bases left between them. CDR1 and CDR2 (germline): LGHDT, YNNKEL (reference sequence). CDR3 size: 14 residues.

The V call is TRBV5-1, the J call TRBJ2-1; D unclear. The V gene's germline CDR1 is SGHRS and CDR2 YFSETQ. Trimming cost V 0 bases and J 1 base, with 11 bases left between them. The CDR3 has 16 residues. The DNA of the CDR3 is TGCGCCAGCAGCTTGGCCGGGTCGCCGTCCTACAATGAGCAGTTCTTC. Translating gives CASSLAGSPSYNEQFF.

The chain combines TRBV7-2 with TRBJ2-2, with D perhaps matching TRBD2 (7 bases). The ends were cut back, 2 bases at V and 7 bases at J, with 17 bases in the middle. The CDR3 spans 16 residues. Germline V CDR1 and CDR2: SGHTA, FQGNSA. This chain's CDR3 is CASSLTGRGRDGELFF. Here the CDR3 DNA reads TGTGCCAGCAGCTTAACCGGGCGGGGGCGAGACGGGGAGCTGTTTTTT.

This chain connects TRBV20-1 to TRBJ2-5, with D unresolved. CDR1 DFQATT and CDR2 SNEGSKA come from the germline V gene (reference sequence). Trimming shortened V by 1 base and J by 4 bases, and 4 bases separated the two germline ends. The CDR3 has 11 amino acids. CDR3 in DNA: TGCAGTGCTAGAGGGGGAGAGACCCAGTACTTC. Its protein is CSARGGETQYF.

The rearrangement links TRBV3-1 (or the pseudogene TRBV3-2) to TRBJ1-5; tentatively, D is TRBD1 (5 bases). There are 15 residues in the CDR3. Germline CDR1 LGHDT, CDR2 YNNKEL (reference sequence). V was shortened by 1 base and J by 11 bases, with 18 bases between the two germline ends. For the CDR3, the DNA is TGTGCCAGCAGCCAAGCTGGAGGGACCATGGGGGCCCAGCATTTT. It yields the protein CASSQAGGTMGAQHF.

CDR3 residues: CASSRSTGTTGNTIYF. The CDR3, as DNA: TGTGCCAGCAGTCGATCGACAGGGACAACTGGAAACACCATATATTTT. The chain uses TRBV6-6 and TRBJ1-3, with TRBD1 identical over 7 bases. V gave up 5 bases and J gave up 2 bases; unmatched junction bases: 9. The V gene's germline CDR1 is MNHNY and CDR2 SVGAGI (reference sequence). The CDR3 length is 16 residues.

The rearrangement links TRBV28 to TRBJ2-5; 7 nucleotides match TRBD2. Trimming at V came to 4 bases and at J to 5 bases, leaving 13 bases not matched to a gene. The V gene's germline CDR1 is MDHEN and CDR2 SYDVKM. The CDR3 is made up of 16 amino acids. The CDR3 bases are TGTGCCAGCAGTTCCCGGGACTACCCCGGCCGGGAGACCCAGTACTTC. This translates into CASSSRDYPGRETQYF. Based on the CDR3 plus reference TRBV28 and TRBJ2-5, the full variable domain is DVKVTQSSRYLVKRTGEKVFLECVQDMDHENMFWYRQDPGLGLRLIYFSYDVKMKEKGDIPEGYSVSREKKERFSLILESASTNQTSMYLCASSSRDYPGRETQYFGPGTRLLVL.

The chain uses TRBV24-1 and TRBJ2-2; tentatively, D is TRBD1 (5 bases). The CDR3 loop spans 14 amino acids. The germline V gene encodes CDR1 KGHDR and CDR2 SFDVKD. Trimming took off 4 bases at V and 4 bases at J, with 9 bases between the two ends. CDR3 in amino acids: CATSETTVTGELFF. The CDR3 DNA follows: TGTGCCACCAGTGAGACGACAGTCACCGGGGAGCTGTTTTTT.

The rearrangement links TRBV27 to TRBJ1-5; maybe TRBD1 (5 bases). V lost 3 bases to trimming and J lost 3 bases, with 6 bases between them. This CDR3 is 13 amino acids long. Germline CDR1 and CDR2: MNHEY and SMNVEV (reference sequence). For the CDR3, the DNA is TGTGCCAGCAGTTTCGGGACCAATCAGCCCCAGCATTTT. This codes for CASSFGTNQPQHF.

The chain employs TRBV6-6 and TRBJ1-4; TRBD1 agrees at 8 bases. This CDR3 is 16 amino acids long. J was trimmed by 3 bases and V by 8 bases; bases with no gene match: 11. The germline V gene encodes CDR1 MNHNY and CDR2 SVGAGI (reference sequence). CDR3 region: CASYDRGRWANEKLFF. For the CDR3, the DNA is TGTGCCAGCTACGACAGGGGTCGGTGGGCTAATGAAAAACTGTTTTTT.